A single sample is the source of the 14 T cell receptor beta chains below, sequenced in a study of memory CD4+ T cells and cytomegalovirus serostatus. TCRdb keeps only in-frame clones here, not all; method: immunoSEQ multiplex PCR. The sample has under 100,000 clones; 80% are singletons. Single viable CD3+CD4+CD8-CD45RO+ cells were sorted as the memory CD4+ T cells. Sequenced sample: memory CD4+ T cells from blood. The receptors were sampled from an adult in good health and CMV-seronegative.

The V gene is TRBV19, the J gene TRBJ2-1, with D possibly TRBD2 on 5 matching bases. CDR1 is LNHDA and CDR2 is SQIVND in the germline V gene (reference sequence). The V and J ends lost 4 bases and 1 base respectively, with 11 bases between them. The CDR3 extends over 15 amino acids. CDR3 in amino acids: CASSSLAWSYNEQFF. CDR3 coding DNA: TGTGCCAGTAGTAGTCTAGCTTGGTCCTACAATGAGCAGTTCTTC.

The J gene is TRBJ2-5, the V gene TRBV7-2; 15 bases are shared with TRBD2. The V segment lost 5 bases and the J segment 6 bases; nucleotides outside the gene matches: 13. Germline V gene sequence: CDR1 SGHTA, CDR2 FQGNSA. The CDR3 is 18 amino acids. This chain's CDR3 is CASSPPGTSGGLGKTQYF. The CDR3 region has the DNA TGTGCCAGCAGCCCCCCAGGGACTAGCGGGGGGCTCGGCAAGACCCAGTACTTC.

The V call is TRBV18, the J call TRBJ1-2; possible D gene TRBD1, 5 bases. The V gene's germline CDR1 is KGHSH and CDR2 LQKENI. This CDR3 is built from 13 residues. Trimming cost V 3 bases and J 13 bases, with 18 bases left between them. The DNA of the CDR3 is TGTGCCAGCTCACCGCCTGCTGGGGACCCCGGCACCTTC. Translation gives CASSPPAGDPGTF.

This clone was picked up one time. Compared with germline, one end of the junction differs, possibly owing to a read error. V gene TRBV7-7 combines with J gene TRBJ2-5; tentative D call: TRBD2 (6 bases). This CDR3 has 15 residues. Germline CDR1 SSHAT, CDR2 FNYEAQ (reference sequence). DNA for the CDR3: TGTGCTAGCAGCCTAGGAGGTCGGGGGCAAGAGACCCAGTACTTC. Protein product: CASSLGGRGQETQYF.

This chain joins TRBV5-1 and TRBJ1-4; weak D call: TRBD1 (6 bases). CDR3 length: 15 residues. The ends were cut back, 4 bases at V and 8 bases at J, with 18 bases in the middle. Germline loops: CDR1 SGHRS, CDR2 YFSETQ. This chain's CDR3 is CASSLSGAFGEKLFF. CDR3 coding DNA: TGCGCCAGCAGCCTATCGGGGGCATTTGGGGAAAAACTGTTTTTT. Using reference TRBV5-1 and TRBJ1-4 for the parts outside the CDR3, the full variable domain is KAGVTQTPRYLIKTRGQQVTLSCSPISGHRSVSWYQQTPGQGLQFLFEYFSETQRNKGNFPGRFSGRQFSNSRSEMNVSTLELGDSALYLCASSLSGAFGEKLFFGSGTQLSVL.

The J gene is TRBJ2-2, the V gene TRBV11-2; TRBD1 aligns across 9 bases. V was pared by 3 bases and J by 3 bases, with 2 bases of the junction left unmatched. CDR3 length: 15 amino acids. The V gene's germline CDR1 is SGHAT and CDR2 FQNNGV. CDR3 residues: CASSFGDRDTGELFF. CDR3 in DNA: TGTGCCAGCAGCTTTGGGGACAGGGACACCGGGGAGCTGTTTTTT. The full variable domain, with the rest looked up from reference TRBV11-2 and TRBJ2-2, is EAGVAQSPRYKIIEKRQSVAFWCNPISGHATLYWYQQILGQGPKLLIQFQNNGVVDDSQLPKDRFSAERLKGVDSTLKIQPAKLEDSAVYLCASSFGDRDTGELFFGEGSRLTVL.

As DNA, the CDR3 is TGTGCCAGCAGTTCCGCCTTGGACAGGGCGAAATACTACAACTATGGCTACACCTTC. It codes for CASSSALDRAKYYNYGYTF. V is TRBV27 and J is TRBJ1-2; TRBD1 matches 8 bases. The CDR3 covers 19 residues. V was clipped by 4 bases and J by 2 bases; unmatched bases: 18. CDR1 and CDR2 (germline): MNHEY, SMNVEV (reference sequence).

This clone appeared a few times. The J gene is TRBJ2-1, the V gene TRBV5-6; tentative D call: TRBD2 (5 bases). Germline CDR1 reads SGHDT; CDR2 reads YYEEEE. The CDR3 is made up of 17 amino acids. Trimming removed 0 bases at V and 5 bases at J, with 18 bases between. The CDR3 bases are TGTGCCAGCAGCTTGGCGCGGGTCAGCCATATCCACAATGAGCAGTTCTTC. It is translated as CASSLARVSHIHNEQFF.

This clone was observed once. V is TRBV6-1 and J is TRBJ2-7; perhaps TRBD2 as D (6 bases). Germline CDR1 MNHNS, CDR2 SASEGT. The CDR3 contains 14 residues. The V end was cut by 4 bases, the J end by 2 bases, with 12 bases between. The CDR3 DNA is TGTGCCAGCAGTGCCAGGGTAGCGGCCTACGAGCAGTACTTC. Encoded protein: CASSARVAAYEQYF.

This clone was detected once. This chain joins TRBV6-1 and TRBJ2-7; D possibly corresponds to TRBD1 (5 bases). The CDR3 consists of 13 residues. The V end was cut by 7 bases, the J end by 2 bases, with 12 bases between. CDR1 is MNHNS and CDR2 is SASEGT in the germline V gene. CDR3 bases: TGTGCCAGCACCCAACCAGGGCCCTACGAGCAGTACTTC. Encoded protein: CASTQPGPYEQYF.

This clone was detected once. This chain links TRBV7-2 with TRBJ1-1; the D is unclear. Per the germline V gene, CDR1 is SGHTA and CDR2 is FQGNSA. There are 14 residues in the CDR3. V was trimmed by 6 bases and J by 5 bases, leaving 16 bases between them. CDR3 sequence (DNA): TGTGCCAGCAGTTCCAAGGCTTCGGCGACTGAAGCTTTCTTT. This sequence encodes CASSSKASATEAFF.

V gene TRBV29-1 combines with J gene TRBJ1-1, with 8 nucleotides matching TRBD1. With 4 bases clipped from V and 1 base from J, the junction kept 5 bases outside the gene matches. The germline gives CDR1 SQVTM, CDR2 ANQGSEA. The CDR3 length is 14 residues. CDR3 residues: CSVGRQGPNTEAFF. In nucleotides, the CDR3 is TGCAGCGTTGGCAGACAGGGGCCGAACACTGAAGCTTTCTTT.

The rearrangement links TRBV19 to TRBJ1-1; TRBD1 is a possible D gene (6 bases). V was trimmed by 5 bases and J by 5 bases, leaving 15 bases between them. This CDR3 region has 14 residues. CDR1 is LNHDA and CDR2 is SQIVND in the germline V gene (reference sequence). The CDR3 spells CASSRDTLATEAFF. CDR3 bases: TGTGCCAGTAGTCGGGACACCCTAGCTACTGAAGCTTTCTTT. Variable domain in full (rest from reference TRBV19 and TRBJ1-1): DGGITQSPKYLFRKEGQNVTLSCEQNLNHDAMYWYRQDPGQGLRLIYYSQIVNDFQKGDIAEGYSVSREKKESFPLTVTSAQKNPTAFYLCASSRDTLATEAFFGQGTRLTVV.

The J gene is TRBJ1-1, the V gene TRBV4-3; D gene uncertain. This CDR3 contains 16 residues. V was shortened by 2 bases and J by 2 bases, with 15 bases between the two germline ends. Germline values: CDR1 LGHNA, CDR2 YSLEER. Here the CDR3 reads CASSQYPGATNTEAFF. CDR3 in DNA: TGCGCCAGCAGCCAATACCCTGGAGCTACCAACACTGAAGCTTTCTTT.